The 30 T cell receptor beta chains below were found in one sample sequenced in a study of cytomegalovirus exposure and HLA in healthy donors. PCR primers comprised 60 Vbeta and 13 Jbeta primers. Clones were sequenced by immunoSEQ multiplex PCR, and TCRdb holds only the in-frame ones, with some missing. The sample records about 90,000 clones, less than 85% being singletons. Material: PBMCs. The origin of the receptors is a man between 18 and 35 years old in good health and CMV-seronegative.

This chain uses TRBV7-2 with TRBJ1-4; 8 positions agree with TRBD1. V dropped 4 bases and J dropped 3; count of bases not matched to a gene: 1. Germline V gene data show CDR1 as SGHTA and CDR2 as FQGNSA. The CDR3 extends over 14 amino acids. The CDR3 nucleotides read TGTGCCAGCAGCTCACAGGGGGCTAATGAAAAACTGTTTTTT. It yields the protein CASSSQGANEKLFF. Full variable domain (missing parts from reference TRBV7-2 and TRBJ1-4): GAGVSQSPSNKVTEKGKDVELRCDPISGHTALYWYRQSLGQGLEFLIYFQGNSAPDKSGLPSDRFSAERTGGSVSTLTIQRTQQEDSAVYLCASSSQGANEKLFFGSGTQLSVL.

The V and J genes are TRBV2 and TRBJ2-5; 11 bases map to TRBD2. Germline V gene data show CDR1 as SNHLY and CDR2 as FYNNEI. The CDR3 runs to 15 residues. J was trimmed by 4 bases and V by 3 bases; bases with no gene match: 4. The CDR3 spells CASSESSGRIETQYF. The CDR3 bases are TGTGCCAGCAGTGAGTCTAGCGGGAGGATAGAGACCCAGTACTTC. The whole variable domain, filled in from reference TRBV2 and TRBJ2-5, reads EPEVTQTPSHQVTQMGQEVILRCVPISNHLYFYWYRQILGQKVEFLVSFYNNEISEKSEIFDDQFSVERPDGSNFTLKIRSTKLEDSAMYFCASSESSGRIETQYFGPGTRLLVL.

CDR3 in DNA: TGTGCCAGCAGCCGCACCTGGGACAGCTCCTACGAGCAGTACTTC. This translates into CASSRTWDSSYEQYF. The V and J genes are TRBV7-9 and TRBJ2-7, with 7 bases lining up with TRBD1. From germline, CDR1 is SEHNR and CDR2 FQNEAQ (reference sequence). CDR3 size: 15 residues. Trimming took 5 bases from V and 0 from J; bases not matched to a gene: 7.

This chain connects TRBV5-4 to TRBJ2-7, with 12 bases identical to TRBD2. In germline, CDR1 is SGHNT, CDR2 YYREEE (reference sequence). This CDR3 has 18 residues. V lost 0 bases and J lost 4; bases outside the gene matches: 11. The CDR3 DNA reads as TGTGCCAGCAGCTTGGACGGACTAGCGGGATTGCATGTGTACGAGCAGTACTTC. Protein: CASSLDGLAGLHVYEQYF. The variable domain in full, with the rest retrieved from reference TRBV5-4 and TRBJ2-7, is ETGVTQSPTHLIKTRGQQVTLRCSSQSGHNTVSWYQQALGQGPQFIFQYYREEENGRGNFPPRFSGLQFPNYSSELNVNALELDDSALYLCASSLDGLAGLHVYEQYFGPGTRLTVT.

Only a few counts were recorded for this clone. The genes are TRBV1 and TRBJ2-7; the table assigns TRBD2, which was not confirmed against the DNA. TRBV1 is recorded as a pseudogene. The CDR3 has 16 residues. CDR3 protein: CTSSQDGERDSYEQYF. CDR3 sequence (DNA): TGCACCAGCAGCCAAGATGGGGAGCGGGACTCCTACGAGCAGTACTTC.

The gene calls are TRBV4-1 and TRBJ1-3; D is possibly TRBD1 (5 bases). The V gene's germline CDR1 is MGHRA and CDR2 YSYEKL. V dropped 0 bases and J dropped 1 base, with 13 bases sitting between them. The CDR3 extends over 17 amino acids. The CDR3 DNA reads TGCGCCAGCAGCCAAGATGTCACAGGATTTTCTGGAAACACCATATATTTT. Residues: CASSQDVTGFSGNTIYF.

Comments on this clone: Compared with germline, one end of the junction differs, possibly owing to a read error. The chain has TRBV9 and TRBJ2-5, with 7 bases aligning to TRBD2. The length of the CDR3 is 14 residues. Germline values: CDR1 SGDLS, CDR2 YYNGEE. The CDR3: CASSGGGMGESQYF. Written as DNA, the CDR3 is TGTGCCAGCAGTGGGGGGGGTATGGGAGAGAGCCAGTACTTC.

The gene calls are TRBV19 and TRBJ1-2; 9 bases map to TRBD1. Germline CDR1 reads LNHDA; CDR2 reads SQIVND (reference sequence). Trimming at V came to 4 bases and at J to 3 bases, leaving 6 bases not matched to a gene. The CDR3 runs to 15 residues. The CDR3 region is CASSNPRQGDYGYTF. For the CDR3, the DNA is TGTGCCAGTAGTAACCCTCGACAGGGGGACTATGGCTACACCTTC.

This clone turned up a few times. CDR3: CAINPLAGSNEQFF. The CDR3 region has the DNA TGTGCCATCAATCCGCTAGCGGGTAGTAATGAGCAGTTCTTC. J is TRBJ2-1 and V is TRBV10-3; 8 bases agree with TRBD2. J was trimmed by 7 bases and V by 7 bases; bases with no gene match: 9. This CDR3 is built from 14 residues. The germline CDR1 and CDR2 sequences are ENHRY and SYGVKD.

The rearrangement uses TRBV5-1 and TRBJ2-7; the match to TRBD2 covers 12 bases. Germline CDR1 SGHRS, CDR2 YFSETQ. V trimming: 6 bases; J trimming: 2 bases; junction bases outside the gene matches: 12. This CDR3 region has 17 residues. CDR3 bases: TGCGCCAGCACCCTCGGGAGGACTAGCGGGGACCCCTACGAGCAGTACTTC. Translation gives CASTLGRTSGDPYEQYF.

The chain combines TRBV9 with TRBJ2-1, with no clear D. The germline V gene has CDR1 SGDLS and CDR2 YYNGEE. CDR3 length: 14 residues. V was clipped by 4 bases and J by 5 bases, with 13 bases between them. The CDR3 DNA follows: TGTGCCAGCAGCCTAAAAACAGTAGACAATGAGCAGTTCTTC. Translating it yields CASSLKTVDNEQFF. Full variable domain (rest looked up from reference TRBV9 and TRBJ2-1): DSGVTQTPKHLITATGQRVTLRCSPRSGDLSVYWYQQSLDQGLQFLIQYYNGEERAKGNILERFSAQQFPDLHSELNLSSLELGDSALYFCASSLKTVDNEQFFGPGTRLTVL.

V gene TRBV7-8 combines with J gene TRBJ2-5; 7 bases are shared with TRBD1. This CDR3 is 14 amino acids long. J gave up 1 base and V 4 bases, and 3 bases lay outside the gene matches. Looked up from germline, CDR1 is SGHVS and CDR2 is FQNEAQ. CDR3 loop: CASSYRGPQETQYF. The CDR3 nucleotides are TGTGCCAGCAGCTACAGGGGCCCCCAAGAGACCCAGTACTTC.

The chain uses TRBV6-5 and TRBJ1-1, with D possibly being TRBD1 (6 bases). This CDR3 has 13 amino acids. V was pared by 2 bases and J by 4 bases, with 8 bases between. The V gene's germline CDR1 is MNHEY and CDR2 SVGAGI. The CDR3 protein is CASSYGDITEAFF. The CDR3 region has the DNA TGTGCCAGCAGTTACGGGGACATCACTGAAGCTTTCTTT.

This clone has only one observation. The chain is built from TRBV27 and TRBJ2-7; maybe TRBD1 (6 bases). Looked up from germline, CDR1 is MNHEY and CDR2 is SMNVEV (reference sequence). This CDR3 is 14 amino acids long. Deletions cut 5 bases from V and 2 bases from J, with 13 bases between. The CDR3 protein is CASSGGLAPYEQYF. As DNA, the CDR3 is TGTGCCAGCAGTGGGGGCCTGGCCCCCTACGAGCAGTACTTC.

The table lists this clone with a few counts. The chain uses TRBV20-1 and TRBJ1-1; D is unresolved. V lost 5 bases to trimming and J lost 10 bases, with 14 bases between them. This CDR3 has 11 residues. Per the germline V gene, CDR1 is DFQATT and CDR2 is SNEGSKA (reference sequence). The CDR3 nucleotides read TGCAGTGCTTTTAATAGCGAGGGAGCTTTCTTT. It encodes CSAFNSEGAFF.

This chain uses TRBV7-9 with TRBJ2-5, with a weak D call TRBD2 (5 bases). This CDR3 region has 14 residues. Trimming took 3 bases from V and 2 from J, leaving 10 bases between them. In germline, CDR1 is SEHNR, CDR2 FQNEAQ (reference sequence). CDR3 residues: CASSFSREQETQYF. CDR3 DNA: TGTGCCAGCAGCTTTTCTCGGGAACAAGAGACCCAGTACTTC.

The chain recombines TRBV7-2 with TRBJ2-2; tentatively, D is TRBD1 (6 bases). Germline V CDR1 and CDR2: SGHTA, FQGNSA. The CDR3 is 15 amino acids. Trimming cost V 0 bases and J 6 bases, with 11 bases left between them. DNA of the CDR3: TGTGCCAGCAGCTTAGCGCTGGGGGCCGCCGGGGAGCTGTTTTTT. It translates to CASSLALGAAGELFF.

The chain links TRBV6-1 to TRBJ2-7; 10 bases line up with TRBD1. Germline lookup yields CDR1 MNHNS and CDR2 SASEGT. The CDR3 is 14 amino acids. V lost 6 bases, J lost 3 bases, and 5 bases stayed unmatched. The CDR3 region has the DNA TGTGCCAGCAGCACGGGGGACAGGGGCTACGAGCAGTACTTC. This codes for CASSTGDRGYEQYF.

Here the CDR3 DNA reads TGTGCCAGCGCAGGACAGAGCTCCTACGAGCAGTACTTC. This translates into CASAGQSSYEQYF. The chain joins TRBV9 to TRBJ2-7; maybe TRBD1 (6 bases). The CDR3 has 13 residues. The germline V and J ends were trimmed by 7 bases and 0 bases, with 11 bases remaining between them. Germline CDR1 SGDLS, CDR2 YYNGEE.

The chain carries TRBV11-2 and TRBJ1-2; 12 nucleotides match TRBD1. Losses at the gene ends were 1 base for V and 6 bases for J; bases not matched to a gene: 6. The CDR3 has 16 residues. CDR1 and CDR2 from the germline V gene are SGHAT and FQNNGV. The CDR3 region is CASSLAGTGGVNGYTF. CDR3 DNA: TGTGCCAGCAGCTTAGCAGGGACAGGGGGCGTCAATGGCTACACCTTC.

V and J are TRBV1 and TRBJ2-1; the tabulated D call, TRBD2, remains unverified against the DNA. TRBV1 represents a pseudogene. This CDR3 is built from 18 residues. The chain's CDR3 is CTSSQGRLREASYNEQFF. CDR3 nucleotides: TGCACCAGCAGCCAAGGAAGGTTAAGGGAGGCCTCCTACAATGAGCAGTTCTTC.

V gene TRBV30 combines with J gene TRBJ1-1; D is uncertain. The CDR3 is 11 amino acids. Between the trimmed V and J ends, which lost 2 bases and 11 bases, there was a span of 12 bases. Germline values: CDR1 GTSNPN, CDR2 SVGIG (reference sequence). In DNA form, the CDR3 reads TGTGCCTGGAGTTCCCAGTGGGCGGCTTTCTTT. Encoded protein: CAWSSQWAAFF. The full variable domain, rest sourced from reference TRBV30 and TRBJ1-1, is SQTIHQWPATLVQPVGSPLSLECTVEGTSNPNLYWYRQAAGRGLQLLFYSVGIGQISSEVPQNLSASRPQDRQFILSSKKLLLSDSGFYLCAWSSQWAAFFGQGTRLTVV.

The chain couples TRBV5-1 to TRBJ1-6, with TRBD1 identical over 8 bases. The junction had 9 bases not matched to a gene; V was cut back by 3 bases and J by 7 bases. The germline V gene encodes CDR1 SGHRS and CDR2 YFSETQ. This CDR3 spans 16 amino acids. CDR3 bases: TGCGCCAGCAGCTCGGACAGGGAGCTGCGGAATTCACCCCTCCACTTT. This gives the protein CASSSDRELRNSPLHF.

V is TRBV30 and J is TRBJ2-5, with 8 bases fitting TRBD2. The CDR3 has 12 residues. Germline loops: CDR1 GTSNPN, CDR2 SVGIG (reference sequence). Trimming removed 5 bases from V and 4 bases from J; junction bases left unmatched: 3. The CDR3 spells CAWRRGGETQYF. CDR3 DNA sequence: TGTGCCTGGCGCCGGGGGGGAGAGACCCAGTACTTC.

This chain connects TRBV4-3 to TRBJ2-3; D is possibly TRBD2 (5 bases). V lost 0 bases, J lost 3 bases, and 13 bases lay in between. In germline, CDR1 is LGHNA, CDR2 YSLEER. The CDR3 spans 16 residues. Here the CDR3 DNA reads TGCGCCAGCAGCCAAGAACCAGCGGAAGCGACAGATACGCAGTATTTT. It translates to CASSQEPAEATDTQYF.

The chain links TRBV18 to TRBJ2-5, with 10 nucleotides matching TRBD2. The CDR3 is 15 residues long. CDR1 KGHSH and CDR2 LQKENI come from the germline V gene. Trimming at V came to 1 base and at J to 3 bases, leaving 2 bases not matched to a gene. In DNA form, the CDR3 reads TGTGCCAGCTCACCACTAGGACTAGCGGAAGAGACCCAGTACTTC. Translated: CASSPLGLAEETQYF.

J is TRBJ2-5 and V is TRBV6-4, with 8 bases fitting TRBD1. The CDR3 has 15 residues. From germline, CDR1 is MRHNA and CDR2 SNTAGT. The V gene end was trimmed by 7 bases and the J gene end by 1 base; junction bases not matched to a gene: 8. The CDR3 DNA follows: TGTGCCAGCAACCCGGGACAGGCTCTCCAAGAGACCCAGTACTTC. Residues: CASNPGQALQETQYF.

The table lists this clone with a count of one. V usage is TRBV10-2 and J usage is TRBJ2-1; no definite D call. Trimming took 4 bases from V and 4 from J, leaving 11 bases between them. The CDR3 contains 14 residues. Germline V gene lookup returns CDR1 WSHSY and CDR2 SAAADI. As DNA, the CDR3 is TGCGCCAGCAGTGGTCAACTAACGTACAATGAGCAGTTCTTC. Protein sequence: CASSGQLTYNEQFF.

The CDR3, as DNA: TGTGCCAGCAGTGGACTAGCGACTAACACTGAAGCTTTCTTT. The encoded protein is CASSGLATNTEAFF. The V and J genes are TRBV25-1 and TRBJ1-1; D gene ambiguous. Germline V gene lookup returns CDR1 MGHDK and CDR2 SYGVNS. V was pared by 4 bases and J by 2 bases, with 11 bases between. The CDR3 is made up of 14 amino acids. The complete variable domain, with remaining parts taken from reference TRBV25-1 and TRBJ1-1, reads EADIYQTPRYLVIGTGKKITLECSQTMGHDKMYWYQQDPGMELHLIHYSYGVNSTEKGDLSSESTVSRIRTEHFPLTLESARPSHTSQYLCASSGLATNTEAFFGQGTRLTVV.

CDR3: CASTPGGRAEQYF. CDR3 nucleotides: TGTGCCAGCACCCCAGGTGGGAGGGCCGAGCAGTACTTC. This chain uses TRBV6-5 with TRBJ2-7; 7 nucleotides agree with TRBD2. This CDR3 spans 13 amino acids. Unmatched junction bases numbered 9, after V lost 7 bases and J lost 6 bases. Germline values: CDR1 MNHEY, CDR2 SVGAGI.